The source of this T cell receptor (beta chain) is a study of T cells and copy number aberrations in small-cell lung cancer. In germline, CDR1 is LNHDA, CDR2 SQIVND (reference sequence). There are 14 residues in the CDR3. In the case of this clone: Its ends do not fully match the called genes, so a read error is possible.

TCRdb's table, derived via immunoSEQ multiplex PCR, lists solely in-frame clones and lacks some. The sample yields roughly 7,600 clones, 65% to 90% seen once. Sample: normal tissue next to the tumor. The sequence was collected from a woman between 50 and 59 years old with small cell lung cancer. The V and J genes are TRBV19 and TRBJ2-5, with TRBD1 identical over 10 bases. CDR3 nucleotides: TGTGCCAGTAGTGTAGACAGGGGGCGGGAGACCCAGTACTTC. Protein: CASSVDRGRETQYF.